This TCR beta chain was obtained from a study of shared clonotypes between healthy human individuals. Study observations and caveats: In a handful of donors, around 5% of naive CD4 clonotypes appeared in common.

Germline assignment: CDR1 SNHLY and CDR2 FYNNEI. The V segment lost 7 bases and the J segment 5 bases; nucleotides outside the gene matches: 8. The CDR3 length is 14 residues. Profiling relied on immunoSEQ multiplex PCR, and the TCRdb table lists in-frame clones only, not all of them. The sample yields around 1 million clones, 60% to 85% seen once. With regard to this clone: Antigen unknown.

The sequence came from a man between 18 and 35 years old in good health. This chain connects TRBV2 to TRBJ2-5; 9 bases are shared with TRBD1. Sequencing was performed on memory CD4+ T cells sorted from blood. Regarding subset: CD45RA-negative fraction. The chain's CDR3 is CASTSGTGIETQYF. The CDR3 DNA reads TGTGCCAGCACCTCCGGGACAGGGATTGAGACCCAGTACTTC.